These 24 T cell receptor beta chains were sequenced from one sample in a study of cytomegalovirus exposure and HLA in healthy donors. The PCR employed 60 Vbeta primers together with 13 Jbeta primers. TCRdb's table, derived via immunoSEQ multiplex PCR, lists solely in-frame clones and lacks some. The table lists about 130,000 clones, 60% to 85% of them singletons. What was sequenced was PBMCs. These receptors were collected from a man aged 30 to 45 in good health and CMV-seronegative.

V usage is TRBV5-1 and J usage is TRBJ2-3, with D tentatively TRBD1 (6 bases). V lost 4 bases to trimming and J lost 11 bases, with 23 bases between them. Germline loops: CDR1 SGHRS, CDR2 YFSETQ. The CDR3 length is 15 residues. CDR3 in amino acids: CASSSKGTEGVGQYF. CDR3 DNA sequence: TGCGCCAGCAGCAGTAAAGGGACCGAGGGGGTCGGGCAGTATTTT.

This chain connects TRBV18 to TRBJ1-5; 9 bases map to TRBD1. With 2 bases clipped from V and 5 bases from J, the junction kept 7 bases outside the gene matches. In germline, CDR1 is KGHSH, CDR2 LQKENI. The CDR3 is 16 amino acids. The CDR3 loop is CASSPRKQGADQPQHF. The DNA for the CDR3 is TGTGCCAGCTCACCAAGGAAACAGGGGGCTGATCAGCCCCAGCATTTT. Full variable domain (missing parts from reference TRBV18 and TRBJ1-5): NAGVMQNPRHLVRRRGQEARLRCSPMKGHSHVYWYRQLPEEGLKFMVYLQKENIIDESGMPKERFSAEFPKEGPSILRIQQVVRGDSAAYFCASSPRKQGADQPQHFGDGTRLSIL.

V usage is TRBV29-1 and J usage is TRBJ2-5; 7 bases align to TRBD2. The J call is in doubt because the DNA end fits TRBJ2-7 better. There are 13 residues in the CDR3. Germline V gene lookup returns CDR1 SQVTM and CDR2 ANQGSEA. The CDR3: CSVETSFSYEQYF. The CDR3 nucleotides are TGCAGCGTAGAGACTAGCTTCTCCTACGAGCAGTACTTC.

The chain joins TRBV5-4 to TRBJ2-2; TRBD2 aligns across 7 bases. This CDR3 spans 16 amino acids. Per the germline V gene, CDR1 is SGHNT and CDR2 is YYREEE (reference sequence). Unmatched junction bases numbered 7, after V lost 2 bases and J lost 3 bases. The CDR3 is CASSFASGADTGELFF. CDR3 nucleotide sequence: TGTGCCAGCAGCTTTGCCAGCGGGGCGGACACCGGGGAGCTGTTTTTT.

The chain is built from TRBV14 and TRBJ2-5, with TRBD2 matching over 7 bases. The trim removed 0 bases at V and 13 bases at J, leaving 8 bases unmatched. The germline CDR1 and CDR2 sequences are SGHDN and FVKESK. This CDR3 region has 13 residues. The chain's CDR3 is CASSQDRAGSPYF. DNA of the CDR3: TGTGCCAGCAGCCAAGATCGAGCGGGGTCCCCGTACTTC.

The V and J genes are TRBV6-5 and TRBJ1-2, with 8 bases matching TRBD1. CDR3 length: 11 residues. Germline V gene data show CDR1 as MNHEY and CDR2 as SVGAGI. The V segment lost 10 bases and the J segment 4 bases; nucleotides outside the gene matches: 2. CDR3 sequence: CATTGGYGYTF. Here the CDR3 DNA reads TGTGCCACTACAGGGGGCTATGGCTACACCTTC.

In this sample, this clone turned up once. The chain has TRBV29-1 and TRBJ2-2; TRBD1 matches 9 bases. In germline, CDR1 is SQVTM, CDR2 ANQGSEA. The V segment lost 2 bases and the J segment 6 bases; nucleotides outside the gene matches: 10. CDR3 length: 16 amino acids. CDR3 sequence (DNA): TGCAGCGTTGAATGGGGGGGGACAGGGTATCCCGGGGAGCTGTTTTTT. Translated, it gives CSVEWGGTGYPGELFF.

This CDR3 reads CAWGQGKDTEAFF. The CDR3 nucleotides are TGTGCCTGGGGACAGGGTAAGGACACTGAAGCTTTCTTT. This chain connects TRBV30 to TRBJ1-1, with TRBD1 identical over 8 bases. Germline CDR1 GTSNPN, CDR2 SVGIG (reference sequence). Trimming cost V 5 bases and J 3 bases; bases outside gene matches: 5. The CDR3 consists of 13 residues.

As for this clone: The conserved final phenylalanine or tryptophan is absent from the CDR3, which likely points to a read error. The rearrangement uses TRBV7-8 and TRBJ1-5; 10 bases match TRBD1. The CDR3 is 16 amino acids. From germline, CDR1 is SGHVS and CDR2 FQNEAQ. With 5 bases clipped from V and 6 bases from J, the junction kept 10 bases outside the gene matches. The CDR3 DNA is TGTGCCAGCAGCACGGACAGGGGGAACCTGGGTCAGCCCCAGCATGTT. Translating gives CASSTDRGNLGQPQHV.

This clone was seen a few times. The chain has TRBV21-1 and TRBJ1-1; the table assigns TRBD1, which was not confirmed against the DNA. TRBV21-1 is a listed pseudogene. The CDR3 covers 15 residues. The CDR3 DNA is TGTGCCAGCAGCAGCGACAGGGGGCATGGCACTGAAGCTTTCTTT. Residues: CASSSDRGHGTEAFF.

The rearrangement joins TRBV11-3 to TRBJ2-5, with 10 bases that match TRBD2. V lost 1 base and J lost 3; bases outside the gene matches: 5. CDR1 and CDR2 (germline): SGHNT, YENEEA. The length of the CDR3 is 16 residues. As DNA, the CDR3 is TGTGCCAGCAGCTTAGGTACCCTAGCGGGAGAAGAGACCCAGTACTTC. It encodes CASSLGTLAGEETQYF.

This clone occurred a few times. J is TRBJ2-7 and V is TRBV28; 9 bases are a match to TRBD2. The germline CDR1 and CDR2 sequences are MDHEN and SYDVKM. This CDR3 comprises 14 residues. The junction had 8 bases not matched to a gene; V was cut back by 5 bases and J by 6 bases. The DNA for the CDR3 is TGTGCCAGCAGTCTAATAGCGGGAGTTGTCGAGCAGTACTTC. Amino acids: CASSLIAGVVEQYF.

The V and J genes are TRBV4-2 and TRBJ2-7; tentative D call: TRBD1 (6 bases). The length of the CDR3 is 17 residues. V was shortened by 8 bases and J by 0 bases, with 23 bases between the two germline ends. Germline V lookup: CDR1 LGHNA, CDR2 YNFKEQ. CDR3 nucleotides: TGTGCCAGCTCAAAAGCTAGTCAGGGGACCAGCTCCTACGAGCAGTACTTC. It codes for CASSKASQGTSSYEQYF.

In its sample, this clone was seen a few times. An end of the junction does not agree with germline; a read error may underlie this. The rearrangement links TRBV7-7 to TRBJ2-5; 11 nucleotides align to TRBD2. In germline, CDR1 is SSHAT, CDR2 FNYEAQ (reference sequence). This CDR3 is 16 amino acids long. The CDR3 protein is CASSLAGGKGQETQYF. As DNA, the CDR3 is TGTGCTAGCAGCTTAGCGGGAGGGAAAGGTCAAGAGACCCAGTACTTC.

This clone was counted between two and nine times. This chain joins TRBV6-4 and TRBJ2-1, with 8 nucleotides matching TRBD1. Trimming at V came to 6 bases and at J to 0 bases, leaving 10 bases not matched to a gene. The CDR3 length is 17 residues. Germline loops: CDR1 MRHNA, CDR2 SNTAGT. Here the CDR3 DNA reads TGTGCCAGCAGCCGAGAGGGACAGGATAGCTCCTACAATGAGCAGTTCTTC. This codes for CASSREGQDSSYNEQFF.

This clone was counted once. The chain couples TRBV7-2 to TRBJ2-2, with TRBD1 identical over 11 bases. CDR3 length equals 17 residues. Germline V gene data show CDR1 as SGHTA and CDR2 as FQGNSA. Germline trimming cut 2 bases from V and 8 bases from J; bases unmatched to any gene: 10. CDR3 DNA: TGTGCCAGCAGCTTATTCGGACAGGGGGCCGTCCCGGGGGAGCTGTTTTTT. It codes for CASSLFGQGAVPGELFF.

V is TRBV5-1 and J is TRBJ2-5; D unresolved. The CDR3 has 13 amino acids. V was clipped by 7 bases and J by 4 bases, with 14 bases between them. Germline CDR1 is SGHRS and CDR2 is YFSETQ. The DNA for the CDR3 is TGCGCCAGCCAATCAGATTCTCGAGAGACCCAGTACTTC. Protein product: CASQSDSRETQYF. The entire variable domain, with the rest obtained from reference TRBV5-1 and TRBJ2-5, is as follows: KAGVTQTPRYLIKTRGQQVTLSCSPISGHRSVSWYQQTPGQGLQFLFEYFSETQRNKGNFPGRFSGRQFSNSRSEMNVSTLELGDSALYLCASQSDSRETQYFGPGTRLLVL.

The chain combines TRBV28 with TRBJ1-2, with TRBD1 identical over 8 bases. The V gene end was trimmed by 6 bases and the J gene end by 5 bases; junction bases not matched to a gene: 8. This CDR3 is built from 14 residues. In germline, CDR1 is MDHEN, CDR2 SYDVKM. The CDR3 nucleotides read TGTGCCAGCAGCCCCGGGACAGGAGTTTATGGCTACACCTTC. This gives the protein CASSPGTGVYGYTF.

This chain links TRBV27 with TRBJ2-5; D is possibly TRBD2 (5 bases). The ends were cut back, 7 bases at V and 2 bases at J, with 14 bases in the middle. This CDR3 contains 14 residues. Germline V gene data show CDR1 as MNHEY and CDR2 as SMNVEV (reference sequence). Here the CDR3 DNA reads TGTGCCAGCAAGCGGCACACAGTACAAGAGACCCAGTACTTC. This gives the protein CASKRHTVQETQYF.

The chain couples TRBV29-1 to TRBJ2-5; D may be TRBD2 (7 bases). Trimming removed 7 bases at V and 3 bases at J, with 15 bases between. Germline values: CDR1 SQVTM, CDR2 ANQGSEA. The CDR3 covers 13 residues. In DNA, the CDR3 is TGCAGCGCCGGACGCGGGGGCAAAGAGACCCAGTACTTC. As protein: CSAGRGGKETQYF.

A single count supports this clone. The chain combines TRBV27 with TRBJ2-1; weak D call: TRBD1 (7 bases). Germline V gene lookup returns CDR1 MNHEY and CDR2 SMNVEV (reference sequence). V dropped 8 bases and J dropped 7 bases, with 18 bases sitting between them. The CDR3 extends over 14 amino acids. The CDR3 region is CASGGEQGQNEQFF. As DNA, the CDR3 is TGTGCCAGCGGAGGGGAACAGGGGCAAAATGAGCAGTTCTTC.

CDR3 in amino acids: CACATGANTEAFF. The CDR3 coding sequence is TGTGCCTGCGCGACAGGGGCCAACACTGAAGCTTTCTTT. V gene TRBV30 combines with J gene TRBJ1-1; 8 bases are shared with TRBD1. The CDR3 runs to 13 residues. V dropped 6 bases and J dropped 2; count of bases not matched to a gene: 5. Germline V lookup: CDR1 GTSNPN, CDR2 SVGIG (reference sequence). Drawing the rest from reference TRBV30 and TRBJ1-1, the complete variable domain is SQTIHQWPATLVQPVGSPLSLECTVEGTSNPNLYWYRQAAGRGLQLLFYSVGIGQISSEVPQNLSASRPQDRQFILSSKKLLLSDSGFYLCACATGANTEAFFGQGTRLTVV.

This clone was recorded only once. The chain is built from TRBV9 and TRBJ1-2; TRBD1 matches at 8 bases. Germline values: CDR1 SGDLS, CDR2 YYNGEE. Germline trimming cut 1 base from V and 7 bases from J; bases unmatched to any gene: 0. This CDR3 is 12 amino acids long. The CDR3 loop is CASSVQGAGYTF. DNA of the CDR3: TGTGCCAGCAGCGTACAGGGGGCTGGCTACACCTTC.

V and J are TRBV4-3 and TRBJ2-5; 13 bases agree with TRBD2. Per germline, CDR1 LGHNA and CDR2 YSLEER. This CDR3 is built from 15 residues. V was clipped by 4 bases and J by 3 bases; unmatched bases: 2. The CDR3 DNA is TGCGCCAGCAGCCCCGGACTAGCGGGGGAAGAGACCCAGTACTTC. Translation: CASSPGLAGEETQYF.